The clone carrying this T cell receptor (beta chain) was seen only once. Its target is not known. The data were produced by immunoSEQ multiplex PCR, yet TCRdb's version contains in-frame clones alone and is incomplete. The sample has about 72,000 clones, about 88% seen once. The record originates from a study of T cells in localized non-small cell lung cancer. Trimming removed 5 bases from V and 7 bases from J, with 15 bases in between. Per the germline V gene, CDR1 is SEHNR and CDR2 is FQNEAQ (reference sequence). The CDR3 contains 15 residues. General observations from the study: Maximal T cell clonality occurred in uninvolved adjacent lung, with tumor ranking below it. Detection in adjacent lung was observed for a median 57 of the top 100 tumor clones.

This sequence was found in a female donor over 55 with stage I lung adenocarcinoma. The source material was peripheral blood, sampled before any cancer treatment. This rearrangement joins TRBV7-9 to TRBJ1-6; the D is unclear. In DNA form, the CDR3 reads TGTGCCAGCAGCCGTGCGGGAGGGATCAATTCACCCCTCCACTTT. This encodes CASSRAGGINSPLHF.